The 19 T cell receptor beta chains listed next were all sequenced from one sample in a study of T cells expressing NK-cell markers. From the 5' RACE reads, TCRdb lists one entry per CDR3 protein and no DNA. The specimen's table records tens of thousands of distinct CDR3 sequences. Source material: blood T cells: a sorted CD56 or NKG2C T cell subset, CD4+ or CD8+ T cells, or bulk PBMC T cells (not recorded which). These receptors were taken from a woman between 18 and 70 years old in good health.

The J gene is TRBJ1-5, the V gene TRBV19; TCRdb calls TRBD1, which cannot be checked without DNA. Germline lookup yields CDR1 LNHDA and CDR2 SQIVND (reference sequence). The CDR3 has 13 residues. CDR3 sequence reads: CASQGLSNQPQHF.

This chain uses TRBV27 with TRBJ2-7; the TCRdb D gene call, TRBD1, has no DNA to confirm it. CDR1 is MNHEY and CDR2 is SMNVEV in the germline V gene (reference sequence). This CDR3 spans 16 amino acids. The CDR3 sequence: CASSLSGDRGLREQYF.

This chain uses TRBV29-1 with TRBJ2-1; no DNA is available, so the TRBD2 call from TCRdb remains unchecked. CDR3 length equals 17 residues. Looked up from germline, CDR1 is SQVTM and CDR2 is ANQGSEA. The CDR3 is CSVDLSGLAGGYNEQFF.

The CDR3 is CASSPQPSYNEQFF. The V call is TRBV12-3 or TRBV12-4, the J call TRBJ2-1. This CDR3 has 14 amino acids.

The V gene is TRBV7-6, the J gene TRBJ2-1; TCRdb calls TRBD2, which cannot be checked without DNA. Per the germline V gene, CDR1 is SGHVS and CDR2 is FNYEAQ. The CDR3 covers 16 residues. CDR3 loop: CASSPPSGGPLNEQFF.

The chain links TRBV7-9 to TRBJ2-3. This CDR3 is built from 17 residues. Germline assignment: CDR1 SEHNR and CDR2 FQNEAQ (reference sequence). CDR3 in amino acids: CASSLAYGTAGTDTQYF. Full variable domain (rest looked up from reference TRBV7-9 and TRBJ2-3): DTGVSQNPRHKITKRGQNVTFRCDPISEHNRLYWYRQTLGQGPEFLTYFQNEAQLEKSRLLSDRFSAERPKGSFSTLEIQRTEQGDSAMYLCASSLAYGTAGTDTQYFGPGTRLTVL.

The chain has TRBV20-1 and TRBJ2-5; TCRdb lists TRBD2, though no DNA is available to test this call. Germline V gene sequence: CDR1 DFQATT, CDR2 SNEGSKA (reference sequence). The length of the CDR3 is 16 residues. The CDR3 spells CSAPLRTSGRQETQYF.

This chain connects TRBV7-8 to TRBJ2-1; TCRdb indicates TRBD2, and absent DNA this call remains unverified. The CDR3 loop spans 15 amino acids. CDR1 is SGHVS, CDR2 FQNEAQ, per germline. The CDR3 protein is CASSSRGRGYNEQFF.

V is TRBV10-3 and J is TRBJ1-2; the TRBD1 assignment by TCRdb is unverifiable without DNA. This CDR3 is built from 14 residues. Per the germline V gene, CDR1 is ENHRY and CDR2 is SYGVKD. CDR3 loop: CAIRAGSGGEGYTF.

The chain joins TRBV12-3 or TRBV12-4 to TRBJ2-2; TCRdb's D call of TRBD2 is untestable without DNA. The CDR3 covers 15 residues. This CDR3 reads CASSPPDRPPGELFF.

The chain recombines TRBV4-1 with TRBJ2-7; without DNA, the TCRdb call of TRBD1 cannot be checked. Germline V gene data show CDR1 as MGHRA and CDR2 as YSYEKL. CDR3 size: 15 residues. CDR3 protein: CASSQDRARDYEQYF.

CDR3 protein: CASSFLGGTYEQYF. The rearrangement joins TRBV28 to TRBJ2-7; TCRdb designates TRBD2, a call that cannot be tested without DNA. Germline CDR1 MDHEN, CDR2 SYDVKM. This CDR3 has 14 amino acids.

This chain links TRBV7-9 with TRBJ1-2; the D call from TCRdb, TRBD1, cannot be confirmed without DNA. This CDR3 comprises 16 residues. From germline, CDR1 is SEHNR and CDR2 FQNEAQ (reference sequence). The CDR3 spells CASSPHRDSTNYGYTF.

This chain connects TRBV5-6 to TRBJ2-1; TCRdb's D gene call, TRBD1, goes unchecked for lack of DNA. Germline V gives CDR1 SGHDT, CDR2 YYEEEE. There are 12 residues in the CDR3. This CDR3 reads CASSSGLGEQFF.

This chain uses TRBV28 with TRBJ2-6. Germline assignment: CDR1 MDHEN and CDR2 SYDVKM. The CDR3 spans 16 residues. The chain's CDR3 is CASSLSRGLGANVLTF. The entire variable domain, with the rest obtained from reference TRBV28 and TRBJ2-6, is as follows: DVKVTQSSRYLVKRTGEKVFLECVQDMDHENMFWYRQDPGLGLRLIYFSYDVKMKEKGDIPEGYSVSREKKERFSLILESASTNQTSMYLCASSLSRGLGANVLTFGAGSRLTVL.

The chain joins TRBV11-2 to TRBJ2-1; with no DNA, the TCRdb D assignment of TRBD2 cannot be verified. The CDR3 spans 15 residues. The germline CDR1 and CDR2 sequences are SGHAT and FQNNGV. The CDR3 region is CASSPGLAGVNEQFF.

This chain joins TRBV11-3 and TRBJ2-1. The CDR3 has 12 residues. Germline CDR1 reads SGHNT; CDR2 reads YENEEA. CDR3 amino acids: CASSFDADEQFF.

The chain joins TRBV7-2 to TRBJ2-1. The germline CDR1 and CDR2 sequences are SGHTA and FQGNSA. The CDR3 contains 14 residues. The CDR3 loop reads CASSPNGIEHEQFF. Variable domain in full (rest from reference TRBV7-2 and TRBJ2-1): GAGVSQSPSNKVTEKGKDVELRCDPISGHTALYWYRQSLGQGLEFLIYFQGNSAPDKSGLPSDRFSAERTGGSVSTLTIQRTQQEDSAVYLCASSPNGIEHEQFFGPGTRLTVL.

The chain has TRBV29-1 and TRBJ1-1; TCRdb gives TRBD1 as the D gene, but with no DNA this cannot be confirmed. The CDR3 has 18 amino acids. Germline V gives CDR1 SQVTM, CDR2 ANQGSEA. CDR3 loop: CSVVWGWLGDGMNTEAFF.